This T cell receptor beta chain was captured by sequencing in a study of human CD8 memory T cell subsets. Making the TCR beta libraries relied on UMI-labeled 5' RACE. TCRdb derives one entry per CDR3 protein from the 5' RACE reads, leaving out DNA. Its clone listing holds 9,500 to 12,000 distinct CDR3 sequences. The CDR3 covers 15 residues. Germline assignment: CDR1 SGHVS and CDR2 FQNEAQ. The starting material, duplicate vials of under 190,000 sorted CD8+ T cells per subset, provided the RNA. Sequencing was performed on CD8+ T cells from PBMCs. This chain connects TRBV7-8 to TRBJ2-7; no DNA is available, so the TRBD1 call from TCRdb remains unchecked. The clonotype comes from a human donor in good health. CDR3 protein: CASSQSQGPSYEQYF.